The present T cell receptor beta chain was sequenced within a study of T cell responses to AZD1222 COVID-19 vaccine. As regards this clone: Its antigen remains unidentified.

CDR1 is LNHDA, CDR2 SQIVND, per germline (reference sequence). The V and J ends lost 2 bases and 3 bases respectively, with 7 bases between them. There are 13 residues in the CDR3. Assay: immunoSEQ multiplex PCR; the TCRdb copy retains only in-frame clones and omits some. The table includes tens of thousands of clones, roughly 87% detected once. Findings and limits, study-wide: There were repertoire samples only from the period after the peak T cell response. Receipt of two AZD1222 doses was followed by a rise in Spike-specific TCR breadth and depth.

Sequenced here: peripheral blood, sampled on day 0 of AZD1222 vaccination. The J gene is TRBJ1-1, the V gene TRBV19; D uncertain. The sequence was collected from an adult in good health. CDR3 protein: CASSITADTEAFF. The CDR3 DNA reads as TGTGCCAGTAGTATAACAGCCGACACTGAAGCTTTCTTT.